The 28 T cell receptor beta chains in this list originate from one sample, sequenced in a study of blood T cells in healthy people across ages. Alongside a J-beta primer mix, a sample-barcoded 5' primer served in a second PCR lasting roughly 7 to 11 cycles. TCRdb re-called the 5' RACE reads with MiXCR, one entry per CDR3 protein. The repertoire holds 630,000 or so distinct CDR3 sequences, around 31% seen once, with 15% to 17% in the top ten. Sequenced: blood. The receptor set was obtained from a woman older than 75 in good health.

This clonotype showed up many times. The rearrangement uses TRBV20-1 and TRBJ2-7, with no clear D. Germline V gene sequence: CDR1 DFQATT, CDR2 SNEGSKA (reference sequence). The CDR3 sequence is 10 residues long. The germline V and J ends were trimmed by 4 bases and 5 bases, with 6 bases remaining between them. This chain's CDR3 is CSATNNEQYF. CDR3 bases: TGCAGTGCTACTAACAACGAGCAGTACTTC.

Concerning this clonotype: This sequence may be a read error, since a much larger clone differs from it by one base. The J gene is TRBJ2-5, the V gene TRBV7-2; 11 nucleotides line up with TRBD2. The CDR3 is 14 residues long. Trimming removed 5 bases from V and 10 bases from J; junction bases left unmatched: 9. Germline CDR1 reads SGHTA; CDR2 reads FQGNSA. This chain's CDR3 is CTSSQGPLAGGQYF. In DNA form, the CDR3 reads TGTACCAGCAGCCAGGGTCCCCTAGCGGGGGGCCAGTACTTC.

The gene calls are TRBV7-8 and TRBJ2-7, with 12 bases lining up with TRBD2. J lost 5 bases, V lost 4 bases, and 12 bases had no gene match. This CDR3 is 17 amino acids long. Germline CDR1 is SGHVS and CDR2 is FQNEAQ. The CDR3 coding sequence is TGTGCCAGCAGCTACCGCTTAACGGGACTAGCGGGCCACGAGCAGTACTTC. Translating it yields CASSYRLTGLAGHEQYF.

This clonotype was counted between two and nine times. The gene calls are TRBV7-3 and TRBJ2-2; no clear D gene. Trimming shortened V by 2 bases and J by 6 bases, and 7 bases separated the two germline ends. There are 13 residues in the CDR3. The V gene's germline CDR1 is SGHTA and CDR2 FQGTGA. CDR3 in DNA: TGTGCCAGCAGCTTATACGGTTCCGGGGAGCTGTTTTTT. Protein: CASSLYGSGELFF.

Comment on this clonotype: This sequence may be a read error, since a much larger clone differs from it by one base. The chain has TRBV6-5 and TRBJ1-4; 9 positions agree with TRBD1. Per the germline V gene, CDR1 is MNHEY and CDR2 is SVGAGI. CDR3 size: 15 residues. The CDR3 nucleotides read TGTGCCAGCAGTTCACAGGGGGCTACTAATGAAAAACGGTTTTTT. Residues: CASSSQGATNEKRFF.

This chain links TRBV5-1 with TRBJ2-1, with D unresolved. CDR3 length equals 15 residues. V was trimmed by 0 bases and J by 2 bases, leaving 9 bases between them. Looked up from germline, CDR1 is SGHRS and CDR2 is YFSETQ. CDR3 loop: CASSLERSTYNEQFF. DNA of the CDR3: TGCGCCAGCAGCTTGGAGAGGTCCACCTACAATGAGCAGTTCTTC. Full variable domain (missing parts from reference TRBV5-1 and TRBJ2-1): KAGVTQTPRYLIKTRGQQVTLSCSPISGHRSVSWYQQTPGQGLQFLFEYFSETQRNKGNFPGRFSGRQFSNSRSEMNVSTLELGDSALYLCASSLERSTYNEQFFGPGTRLTVL.

The chain recombines TRBV14 with TRBJ2-2; unclear D gene. Trimming took off 5 bases at V and 1 base at J, with 8 bases between the two ends. This CDR3 contains 14 residues. CDR1 SGHDN and CDR2 FVKESK come from the germline V gene. Here the CDR3 DNA reads TGTGCCAGCAGCGTACAGCTGAACACCGGGGAGCTGTTTTTT. This sequence encodes CASSVQLNTGELFF.

The table lists this clonotype with many counts. The CDR3 nucleotides read TGCAGTTCCGGACAGGGCGGTCGGCCCCAGCATTTT. Protein sequence: CSSGQGGRPQHF. V is TRBV20-1 and J is TRBJ1-5, with 8 bases lining up with TRBD1. There are 12 residues in the CDR3. V trimming: 8 bases; J trimming: 9 bases; junction bases outside the gene matches: 9. Germline V gene lookup returns CDR1 DFQATT and CDR2 SNEGSKA (reference sequence).

This clonotype appeared many times. A much more abundant neighbour one base away suggests this may be a read error. The V gene is TRBV6-6, the J gene TRBJ2-5; D is unresolved. CDR3 length: 13 residues. Germline CDR1 is MNHNY and CDR2 is SVGAGI (reference sequence). Trimming took 7 bases from V and 11 from J, leaving 20 bases between them. The CDR3 DNA sequence: TGTGCCAGCAATCCCACAGAGTACAATGAGCAGTACTTC. Encoded protein: CASNPTEYNEQYF.

This clonotype showed up just a few times. This chain joins TRBV3-1 and TRBJ1-4, with D possibly matching TRBD1 (6 bases). Germline assignment: CDR1 LGHDT and CDR2 YNNKEL (reference sequence). The CDR3 spans 14 residues. With 2 bases removed from V and 10 bases from J, the gap between germline ends came to 14 bases. The CDR3 loop reads CASSQQRGYGKLFF. The CDR3 bases are TGTGCCAGCAGCCAACAAAGGGGGTACGGAAAACTGTTTTTT.

The chain links TRBV9 to TRBJ2-2, with 8 bases identical to TRBD1. This CDR3 has 15 residues. The V and J ends lost 4 bases and 5 bases, in that order; junction bases with no gene match: 7. Germline V gives CDR1 SGDLS, CDR2 YYNGEE. The CDR3 nucleotides read TGTGCCAGCAGCCCCGGGACAGGTCAGACCGGGGAGCTGTTTTTT. Protein: CASSPGTGQTGELFF.

The chain recombines TRBV14 with TRBJ2-5; the match to TRBD1 covers 7 bases. The CDR3 has 15 residues. Germline V CDR1 and CDR2: SGHDN, FVKESK. V was clipped by 0 bases and J by 13 bases; unmatched bases: 14. CDR3 sequence (DNA): TGTGCCAGCAGCCAAGAACAGGGGTGGGCTACAATCCGGTACTTC. Translated, it gives CASSQEQGWATIRYF.

This clonotype was counted between two and nine times. CDR3: CASSSPYDLLSSYNEQYF. The DNA for the CDR3 is TGTGCCAGCAGCTCGCCTTACGATTTGTTAAGCTCCTACAATGAGCAGTACTTC. This chain joins TRBV11-2 and TRBJ2-1; D remains unclear. The DNA end is a closer match to TRBJ2-7, so the J assignment may be wrong. CDR3 length: 18 residues. Germline V gives CDR1 SGHAT, CDR2 FQNNGV.

This clonotype was seen at least ten times. The V gene is TRBV7-2, the J gene TRBJ2-5, with 7 positions matching TRBD2. Unmatched junction bases numbered 8, after V lost 5 bases and J lost 5 bases. Germline CDR1 SGHTA, CDR2 FQGNSA. The CDR3 length is 14 residues. The CDR3 DNA follows: TGTGCCAGCAGCCTTCTAGTCGGGGGGGAGACCCAGTACTTC. Its translation: CASSLLVGGETQYF.

This clonotype was detected many times. V usage is TRBV4-3 and J usage is TRBJ2-5, with TRBD1 matching over 7 bases. The V and J ends lost 1 base and 5 bases, in that order; junction bases with no gene match: 13. The germline CDR1 and CDR2 sequences are LGHNA and YSLEER. The CDR3 has 17 residues. CDR3 sequence (DNA): TGCGCCAGCAGCCAAGGGGGGAACAGGGGCCTCGGGGAGACCCAGTACTTC. This encodes CASSQGGNRGLGETQYF.

This clonotype has only a few counts. The chain uses TRBV3-1 and TRBJ1-2; D ambiguous. V gave up 0 bases and J gave up 7 bases, with 6 bases separating them. Germline values: CDR1 LGHDT, CDR2 YNNKEL (reference sequence). This CDR3 is 12 amino acids long. The CDR3, as DNA: TGTGCCAGCAGCCAAGATGACGTTGGCTACACCTTC. Its translation is CASSQDDVGYTF.

With respect to this clonotype: This may come from a read error, since a much larger clone is one base off. This sequence joins TRBV6-5 and TRBJ2-1, with D hard to call. This CDR3 is 14 amino acids long. CDR1 MNHEY and CDR2 SVGAGI come from the germline V gene. The CDR3 loop is CASRYLGRVGEQFF. The CDR3 nucleotides are TGTGCCAGCAGATACTTAGGAAGGGTCGGGGAGCAGTTCTTC.

The V and J genes are TRBV5-1 and TRBJ1-1; unclear D gene. Per the germline V gene, CDR1 is SGHRS and CDR2 is YFSETQ. This CDR3 has 14 amino acids. V shed 3 bases and J shed 1 base, with 10 bases lying between them. The CDR3 loop is CASSSPRGNTEAFF. DNA of the CDR3: TGCGCCAGCAGCTCCCCACGGGGGAACACTGAAGCTTTCTTT.

J is TRBJ2-1 and V is TRBV20-1; D remains unclear. The CDR3 length is 14 residues. V lost 0 bases to trimming and J lost 8 bases, with 14 bases between them. Germline V lookup: CDR1 DFQATT, CDR2 SNEGSKA (reference sequence). The CDR3, as DNA: TGCAGTGCTAGAGACAGGATCGGGTACGATGAGCAGTTCTTC. This sequence encodes CSARDRIGYDEQFF.

This clonotype was recorded at least ten times. The J gene is TRBJ2-1, the V gene TRBV5-1, with 9 bases matching TRBD1. The germline V gene has CDR1 SGHRS and CDR2 YFSETQ. This CDR3 region has 13 residues. Trimming at V came to 7 bases and at J to 6 bases, leaving 5 bases not matched to a gene. In DNA, the CDR3 is TGCGCCAGCGGGGGACAGGGTTTCAATGAGCAGTTCTTC. Residues: CASGGQGFNEQFF.

The chain combines TRBV2 with TRBJ1-5; D ambiguous. The CDR3 runs to 14 residues. Trimming removed 2 bases from V and 5 bases from J, with 10 bases in between. The V gene's germline CDR1 is SNHLY and CDR2 FYNNEI. The DNA for the CDR3 is TGTGCCAGCAGTGAACGAAGGGCTGATCAGCCCCAGCATTTT. Translated: CASSERRADQPQHF. Based on the CDR3 plus reference TRBV2 and TRBJ1-5, the full variable domain is EPEVTQTPSHQVTQMGQEVILRCVPISNHLYFYWYRQILGQKVEFLVSFYNNEISEKSEIFDDQFSVERPDGSNFTLKIRSTKLEDSAMYFCASSERRADQPQHFGDGTRLSIL.

This clonotype was seen repeatedly, ten times or more. V usage is TRBV29-1 and J usage is TRBJ1-2, with D tentatively TRBD1 (6 bases). Germline loops: CDR1 SQVTM, CDR2 ANQGSEA. Trimming took 6 bases from V and 3 from J, leaving 14 bases between them. This CDR3 is built from 13 residues. The CDR3: CSVRGGEDYGYTF. In nucleotides, the CDR3 is TGCAGCGTCAGAGGGGGGGAGGACTATGGCTACACCTTC.

The genes are TRBV6-4 and TRBJ2-6; D is undetermined. Germline-derived CDR1 and CDR2 are MRHNA and SNTAGT. V shed 0 bases and J shed 4 bases, with 10 bases lying between them. The CDR3 loop spans 16 amino acids. For the CDR3, the DNA is TGTGCCAGCAGTGACTCGAGTTCTACCGGGGCCAACGTCCTGACTTTC. It specifies CASSDSSSTGANVLTF.

This clonotype appeared many times. The rearrangement joins TRBV25-1 to TRBJ1-2, with 9 bases identical to TRBD1. V lost 2 bases, J lost 8 bases, and 9 bases stayed unmatched. The CDR3 spans 15 residues. From germline, CDR1 is MGHDK and CDR2 SYGVNS. The CDR3 DNA reads TGTGCCAGCAGTGAAAACAGGGGGCCCGGACTGGGCTACACCTTC. The encoded protein is CASSENRGPGLGYTF.

The chain carries TRBV7-2 and TRBJ2-4; a possible D gene is TRBD1 (6 bases). CDR3 length: 17 residues. From germline, CDR1 is SGHTA and CDR2 FQGNSA. The V gene lost 3 bases and the J gene lost 13 bases, with 28 bases spanning the gap. CDR3 sequence (DNA): TGTGCCAGCAGCTTCAAACCGGGACAACGCTCCTACAATGAGCAGTACTTC. Residues: CASSFKPGQRSYNEQYF.

This clonotype was seen a single time. A much larger clone differs by one base, so this may be a read error. This sequence joins TRBV5-1 and TRBJ1-6, with 9 bases aligning to TRBD1. Germline assignment: CDR1 SGHRS and CDR2 YFSETQ. The CDR3 is made up of 15 amino acids. With 4 bases clipped from V and 8 bases from J, the junction kept 7 bases outside the gene matches. The CDR3 DNA sequence: TGCGCCAGCAGCAGCGAACAGGGGGCTTATTCACCCCTCCACTTT. It codes for CASSSEQGAYSPLHF.

The sample holds a few counts of this clonotype. Being one base from a much bigger clone, this may be a read error. This sequence joins TRBV20-1 and TRBJ2-7, with 13 bases aligning to TRBD2. CDR3 length: 17 amino acids. With V trimmed by 0 bases and J by 7 bases, 12 bases remained unmatched. Germline V gives CDR1 DFQATT, CDR2 SNEGSKA (reference sequence). CDR3 coding DNA: TGCAGTGCTAGAGATAGGTCACCGGGACTAGCGGGGATTGAGCAGTACTTC. Translating gives CSARDRSPGLAGIEQYF.

Turning to this clonotype: Just one base apart from a much larger clone, this may be a read error. This chain uses TRBV20-1 with TRBJ2-1, with 8 nucleotides matching TRBD2. The CDR3 contains 15 residues. Germline trimming cut 7 bases from V and 3 bases from J; bases unmatched to any gene: 11. Germline V gene sequence: CDR1 DFQATT, CDR2 SNEGSKA (reference sequence). The CDR3 loop is CSVSPTGGSYNEQFF. CDR3 coding DNA: TGCAGTGTTAGCCCGACGGGGGGGAGCTACAATGAGCAGTTCTTC.